The 3 T cell receptor beta chains listed next were all sequenced from one sample in a study of glioma-infiltrating T cells. The iRepertoire nested amplicon-rescue multiplex PCR amplified TCR alpha and beta CDR3s from RNA. A single record per CDR3 protein comes from TCRdb applying MiXCR to the multiplex PCR reads. The sample shows about 140,000 distinct CDR3 sequences, about 39% of them seen only once. The sequenced sample was glioma tissue, nonneoplastic brain tissue, or PBMCs (not recorded which). These receptors were collected from a human donor with low-grade glioma or glioblastoma, undergoing nonglioma brain surgery, or in good health (not recorded which).

This chain uses TRBV24-1 with TRBJ2-3, with 7 bases matching TRBD2. V shed 10 bases and J 2 bases; nucleotides not matched to a gene: 5. CDR3 length equals 13 residues. Germline lookup yields CDR1 KGHDR and CDR2 SFDVKD. CDR3 loop: CATEAGPTDTQYF. The CDR3 bases are TGTGCCACAGAAGCGGGGCCCACAGATACGCAGTATTTT.

This clonotype came up many times. This chain uses TRBV27 with TRBJ1-5; D perhaps matches TRBD1 (5 bases). Germline V gene lookup returns CDR1 MNHEY and CDR2 SMNVEV (reference sequence). The CDR3 is made up of 14 amino acids. V lost 5 bases, J lost 0 bases, and 8 bases lay in between. The CDR3 coding sequence is TGTGCCAGCAGTGGGACCGGTAGCAATCAGCCCCAGCATTTT. This translates into CASSGTGSNQPQHF.

This clonotype was detected ten times or more. This chain joins TRBV4-2 and TRBJ2-5, with TRBD1 matching 7 bases. Germline V gives CDR1 LGHNA, CDR2 YNFKEQ. The CDR3 length is 18 residues. Trimming took 0 bases from V and 4 from J; bases not matched to a gene: 14. CDR3 nucleotide sequence: TGTGCCAGCAGCCAAGAGAAGTCCGGGACAGCTACCAGAGAGACCCAGTACTTC. Translated: CASSQEKSGTATRETQYF.